One and the same sample provided the 10 T cell receptor beta chains below, sequenced in a study of identical twins. TCRdb independently ran MiXCR on the 5' RACE reads; one entry per CDR3 protein. The table records about 390,000 distinct CDR3 sequences, approximately 8.7% of them present only once. Sequenced: naive T cells sorted from blood. These receptors were collected from a woman in her forties or fifties in good health.

The chain combines TRBV27 with TRBJ1-1; TRBD1 is a possible D gene (6 bases). Germline CDR1 reads MNHEY; CDR2 reads SMNVEV (reference sequence). The CDR3 contains 14 residues. V was shortened by 4 bases and J by 11 bases, with 20 bases between the two germline ends. This CDR3 reads CASSSIGGRLLAFF. CDR3 sequence (DNA): TGTGCCAGCAGTTCGATAGGGGGGCGCTTGTTGGCTTTCTTT.

This clonotype was found a few times. This sequence joins TRBV29-1 and TRBJ1-2; D is possibly TRBD1 (5 bases). Between the trimmed V and J ends, which lost 4 bases and 8 bases, there was a span of 11 bases. Per the germline V gene, CDR1 is SQVTM and CDR2 is ANQGSEA. This CDR3 has 11 residues. The CDR3, as DNA: TGCAGCGTTGCGGCAGGGTACGGCTACACCTTC. Protein product: CSVAAGYGYTF. Full variable domain (outside the CDR3, taken from reference TRBV29-1 and TRBJ1-2): SAVISQKPSRDICQRGTSLTIQCQVDSQVTMMFWYRQQPGQSLTLIATANQGSEATYESGFVIDKFPISRPNLTFSTLTVSNMSPEDSSIYLCSVAAGYGYTFGSGTRLTVV.

The chain uses TRBV20-1 and TRBJ2-5, with 7 bases matching TRBD1. The germline CDR1 and CDR2 sequences are DFQATT and SNEGSKA (reference sequence). Trimming cost V 2 bases and J 5 bases; bases outside gene matches: 5. This CDR3 contains 13 residues. DNA of the CDR3: TGCAGTGCTAGAATTAGGGGGCTTGAGACCCAGTACTTC. This encodes CSARIRGLETQYF.

This clonotype turned up a few times. The chain carries TRBV12-3 or TRBV12-4 and TRBJ2-2; D might be TRBD2 (6 bases). The CDR3 runs 16 residues. The V end was cut by 8 bases, the J end by 6 bases, with 22 bases between. CDR3 residues: CASRGYGTFMSGELFF. The CDR3, as DNA: TGTGCCAGCCGTGGTTACGGGACTTTCATGTCCGGGGAGCTGTTTTTT.

This clonotype was seen ten or more times. The V and J genes are TRBV6-2 or TRBV6-3 and TRBJ2-3; 9 bases are a match to TRBD2. The CDR3 contains 15 residues. Germline CDR1 and CDR2: MNHEY and SVGEGT. V lost 4 bases to trimming and J lost 2 bases; unmatched junction nucleotides: 4. The CDR3 nucleotides read TGTGCCAGCAGTTCTAGCGGGACCCACACAGATACGCAGTATTTT. Encoded protein: CASSSSGTHTDTQYF.

This clonotype was counted a few times. The V call is TRBV20-1, the J call TRBJ2-2, with 7 bases fitting TRBD1. This CDR3 is built from 17 residues. V was pared by 0 bases and J by 0 bases, with 7 bases of the junction left unmatched. Looked up from germline, CDR1 is DFQATT and CDR2 is SNEGSKA (reference sequence). The CDR3 is CSAREATGNANTGELFF. For the CDR3, the DNA is TGCAGTGCTAGAGAAGCGACAGGGAACGCGAACACCGGGGAGCTGTTTTTT.

This clonotype was found a few times. The V and J genes are TRBV12-3 or TRBV12-4 and TRBJ2-5, with TRBD2 matching over 8 bases. The J segment lost 5 bases and the V segment lost 4 bases, leaving 9 bases of the junction unmatched. This CDR3 is built from 15 residues. CDR3 loop: CASSSSGSIVETQYF. CDR3 sequence (DNA): TGTGCCAGCAGTTCCAGCGGGAGCATTGTCGAGACCCAGTACTTC.

The J gene is TRBJ1-1, the V gene TRBV27; TRBD1 might be the D (5 bases). Germline lookup yields CDR1 MNHEY and CDR2 SMNVEV (reference sequence). V was clipped by 3 bases and J by 4 bases, with 9 bases between them. The CDR3 length is 13 residues. The CDR3 loop reads CASSLGRATEAFF. CDR3 nucleotides: TGTGCCAGCAGTTTGGGCAGGGCCACTGAAGCTTTCTTT.

This clonotype was detected only a few times. This sequence joins TRBV5-1 and TRBJ1-3, with D possibly being TRBD1 (5 bases). From germline, CDR1 is SGHRS and CDR2 YFSETQ. The CDR3 loop spans 17 amino acids. The V end lost 4 bases, the J end lost 2 bases, and 19 bases lay between the germline ends. CDR3 sequence: CASSPSPGTDTGNTIYF. Here the CDR3 DNA reads TGCGCCAGCAGCCCGAGTCCCGGGACTGACACTGGAAACACCATATATTTT. Full variable domain (rest looked up from reference TRBV5-1 and TRBJ1-3): KAGVTQTPRYLIKTRGQQVTLSCSPISGHRSVSWYQQTPGQGLQFLFEYFSETQRNKGNFPGRFSGRQFSNSRSEMNVSTLELGDSALYLCASSPSPGTDTGNTIYFGEGSWLTVV.

The chain carries TRBV28 and TRBJ2-5; a weak D match, TRBD2 (6 bases). Germline V gene sequence: CDR1 MDHEN, CDR2 SYDVKM. The CDR3 spans 15 residues. The V end lost 5 bases, the J end lost 2 bases, and 15 bases lay between the germline ends. The CDR3 spells CASSPLGRLQETQYF. In nucleotides, the CDR3 is TGTGCCAGCAGTCCGCTCGGGAGACTACAAGAGACCCAGTACTTC.